The next 21 T cell receptor beta chains were all read from a single sample in a study of cytomegalovirus exposure and HLA in healthy donors. PCR primers comprised 60 Vbeta and 13 Jbeta primers. Sequencing was performed with immunoSEQ multiplex PCR; in TCRdb, only in-frame clones are kept and a portion is missing. The profile covers 95,000 to 150,000 clones, with about two thirds appearing a single time and roughly 8.2% taken by the ten largest. Sequencing input: PBMCs. All receptors come from a woman in her forties in good health and CMV-seropositive.

CDR3 in DNA: TGCAGTGTCAGTGGGTCCCGGGATGCTTTCTTT. Amino acids: CSVSGSRDAFF. The chain recombines TRBV20-1 with TRBJ1-1, with D unclear. The germline gives CDR1 DFQATT, CDR2 SNEGSKA (reference sequence). The CDR3 totals 11 residues. Trimming removed 7 bases at V and 11 bases at J, with 17 bases between.

This clone came up a few times. The V call is TRBV10-2, the J call TRBJ1-6; 9 bases are a match to TRBD1. The CDR3 is 16 residues long. Germline CDR1 WSHSY, CDR2 SAAADI. V shed 3 bases and J 7 bases; nucleotides not matched to a gene: 7. CDR3 DNA: TGCGCCAGCAGTGAAATTTGGACAGGGGACAATTCACCCCTCCACTTT. Protein product: CASSEIWTGDNSPLHF.

This clone was seen a few times. The chain couples TRBV19 to TRBJ2-3; D call uncertain. CDR1 and CDR2 from the germline V gene are LNHDA and SQIVND (reference sequence). Trimming took 1 base from V and 0 from J, leaving 11 bases between them. This CDR3 comprises 16 residues. The CDR3 region has the DNA TGTGCCAGTAGTATAGCTAAAATTTCAAGCACAGATACGCAGTATTTT. This encodes CASSIAKISSTDTQYF.

The V gene is TRBV2, the J gene TRBJ1-4; D is possibly TRBD1 (6 bases). Germline assignment: CDR1 SNHLY and CDR2 FYNNEI. The CDR3 totals 20 residues. Between the trimmed V and J ends, which lost 10 bases and 0 bases, there was a span of 30 bases. The CDR3 DNA reads TGTGCCACCAAAACCCAGGGGCACCGGGTTTGGGGACCAACTAATGAAAAACTGTTTTTT. Residues: CATKTQGHRVWGPTNEKLFF.

The rearrangement uses TRBV20-1 and TRBJ1-2; D is ambiguous. The CDR3 is made up of 11 amino acids. Germline CDR1 reads DFQATT; CDR2 reads SNEGSKA (reference sequence). V was shortened by 4 bases and J by 4 bases, with 7 bases between the two germline ends. The CDR3 DNA sequence: TGCAGTGCTAAAGAAGCCTATGGCTACACCTTC. Protein: CSAKEAYGYTF.

The chain couples TRBV6-5 to TRBJ1-4; TRBD1 agrees at 7 bases. J was trimmed by 12 bases and V by 0 bases; bases with no gene match: 10. The CDR3 has 15 residues. Germline-derived CDR1 and CDR2 are MNHEY and SVGAGI. The CDR3 protein is CASSYSGQDMTELFF. The CDR3 DNA reads as TGTGCCAGCAGTTACTCCGGACAGGACATGACAGAACTGTTTTTT.

The V and J genes are TRBV7-6 and TRBJ1-2; TRBD1 matches at 7 bases. The J segment lost 5 bases and the V segment lost 5 bases, leaving 11 bases of the junction unmatched. CDR1 and CDR2 (germline): SGHVS, FNYEAQ. This CDR3 is 15 amino acids long. The CDR3 DNA reads TGTGCCAGCAGCCGGGACAGCGGGGGATTATATGGCTACACCTTC. Protein: CASSRDSGGLYGYTF.

The count of this clone is one. The J gene is TRBJ1-1, the V gene TRBV7-3; D possibly corresponds to TRBD1 (6 bases). Germline V CDR1 and CDR2: SGHTA, FQGTGA. V lost 5 bases and J lost 4, with 11 bases in between. The CDR3 contains 13 residues. The CDR3 spells CASSAQGSTEAFF. The CDR3 bases are TGTGCCAGCAGCGCACAGGGCTCCACTGAAGCTTTCTTT.

This chain connects TRBV2 to TRBJ2-1; the match to TRBD2 covers 10 bases. Germline V gene sequence: CDR1 SNHLY, CDR2 FYNNEI. V lost 6 bases and J lost 5; bases outside the gene matches: 7. The CDR3 totals 15 residues. The CDR3 DNA reads TGTGCCAGCAGCGCAAACGGACTAGCGGACAATGAGCAGTTCTTC. This encodes CASSANGLADNEQFF.

The chain recombines TRBV7-2 with TRBJ2-1; 9 bases line up with TRBD1. The CDR3 loop spans 16 amino acids. The V segment lost 4 bases and the J segment 7 bases; nucleotides outside the gene matches: 11. CDR1 SGHTA and CDR2 FQGNSA come from the germline V gene. The CDR3 spells CASSSPGTGNFNEQFF. The CDR3 nucleotides are TGTGCCAGCAGCTCTCCCGGGACAGGGAATTTTAATGAGCAGTTCTTC.

Only a few counts were recorded for this clone. The J gene is TRBJ1-2, the V gene TRBV4-2, with TRBD1 matching over 12 bases. Unmatched junction bases numbered 5, after V lost 2 bases and J lost 7 bases. The CDR3 runs 15 residues. CDR1 is LGHNA and CDR2 is YNFKEQ in the germline V gene. The CDR3 sequence: CASSQRDRGRRGYTF. The CDR3 nucleotides are TGTGCCAGCAGCCAAAGGGACAGGGGGCGACGTGGCTACACCTTC.

V and J are TRBV5-1 and TRBJ1-4; no firm D call. The V end lost 2 bases, the J end lost 10 bases, and 21 bases lay between the germline ends. Germline CDR1 SGHRS, CDR2 YFSETQ. The CDR3 is 16 amino acids. The CDR3 loop is CASSLQPTLPSRKLFF. The CDR3 coding sequence is TGCGCCAGCAGCTTACAGCCAACGCTTCCGTCGAGAAAACTGTTTTTT.

The chain has TRBV18 and TRBJ1-1, with a possible D match to TRBD1 (5 bases). Germline CDR1 and CDR2: KGHSH and LQKENI. Trimming shortened V by 3 bases and J by 0 bases, and 17 bases separated the two germline ends. The CDR3 spans 17 residues. The CDR3 nucleotides read TGTGCCAGCTCACCGGTCATCGGGGGGGGATTGAACACTGAAGCTTTCTTT. It yields the protein CASSPVIGGGLNTEAFF.

The rearrangement links TRBV21-1 to TRBJ2-1; no check of the table's D call, TRBD1, against the DNA was made. TRBV21-1 is labeled a pseudogene. There are 17 residues in the CDR3. CDR3 amino acids: CASSKNRALRGINEQFF. The CDR3 DNA follows: TGTGCCAGCAGCAAAAATAGGGCCCTAAGGGGAATCAATGAGCAGTTCTTC.

The genes are TRBV25-1 and TRBJ1-1, with 7 bases matching TRBD1. The CDR3 contains 16 residues. Germline CDR1 MGHDK, CDR2 SYGVNS. V shed 6 bases, J shed 2 bases, and the junction held 12 bases outside the gene matches. In DNA, the CDR3 is TGTGCCAGCAGGCTGGGCATAGGGGACAGAAACACTGAAGCTTTCTTT. Its protein product is CASRLGIGDRNTEAFF.

This clone was observed a handful of times. The chain has TRBV19 and TRBJ2-2; TRBD2 aligns across 11 bases. CDR1 and CDR2 from the germline V gene are LNHDA and SQIVND (reference sequence). The CDR3 sequence is 15 residues long. The J segment lost 7 bases and the V segment lost 6 bases, leaving 7 bases of the junction unmatched. The chain's CDR3 is CASSTSGGWGGELFF. The CDR3 nucleotides read TGTGCCAGTAGCACTAGCGGGGGATGGGGCGGGGAGCTGTTTTTT.

This clone was seen a handful of times. Without the conserved terminal phenylalanine or tryptophan, this CDR3 likely stems from a read error. The V call is TRBV28, the J call TRBJ1-2, with a weak D call TRBD1 (6 bases). Per germline, CDR1 MDHEN and CDR2 SYDVKM. V gave up 5 bases and J gave up 0 bases, with 13 bases separating them. This CDR3 has 15 residues. In DNA, the CDR3 is TGTGCCAGCAGTCGTCAGGGGCCCCCTAACTATGGCTACACCGTC. It codes for CASSRQGPPNYGYTV.

This clone was picked up a small number of times. The gene calls are TRBV7-9 and TRBJ1-2; D gene unclear. The germline V gene encodes CDR1 SEHNR and CDR2 FQNEAQ (reference sequence). Deletions cut 1 base from V and 4 bases from J, with 13 bases between. CDR3 length: 15 residues. The CDR3 sequence: CASSLVRNNIYGYTF. DNA for the CDR3: TGTGCCAGCAGCTTAGTCAGGAACAATATCTATGGCTACACCTTC.

This clone was picked up a small number of times. The genes are TRBV5-4 and TRBJ2-2; D is ambiguous. The CDR3 is 13 amino acids. Germline CDR1 reads SGHNT; CDR2 reads YYREEE (reference sequence). V was shortened by 5 bases and J by 5 bases, with 10 bases between the two germline ends. The CDR3 is CASRETATGELFF. The CDR3, as DNA: TGTGCCAGCAGGGAAACAGCTACCGGGGAGCTGTTTTTT.

This clone has just a few counts. This chain joins TRBV2 and TRBJ2-5, with D perhaps matching TRBD1 (6 bases). The germline gives CDR1 SNHLY, CDR2 FYNNEI. V was cut by 4 bases and J by 5 bases, with 8 bases left in between. CDR3 size: 12 residues. The CDR3 sequence is CASSGRGETQYF. As DNA, the CDR3 is TGTGCCAGCAGTGGAAGGGGGGAGACCCAGTACTTC.

The chain is built from TRBV11-2 and TRBJ1-1; unclear D gene. The germline V gene has CDR1 SGHAT and CDR2 FQNNGV. This CDR3 has 12 amino acids. Trimming shortened V by 3 bases and J by 2 bases, and 4 bases separated the two germline ends. The CDR3 sequence: CASSFKNTEAFF. CDR3 DNA sequence: TGTGCCAGCAGCTTTAAAAACACTGAAGCTTTCTTT.